Presented here are 17 T cell receptor beta chains from one specimen sequenced in a study of blood T cell repertoires in COVID-19. Sequencing used immunoSEQ multiplex PCR; TCRdb keeps in-frame clones, though not all of them. The sample holds a few hundred thousand clones, 80% to 90% seen once. Sequencing used PBMCs or T cells enriched from blood (not recorded which). The receptors come from a woman in her thirties or forties with acute COVID-19.

This clone appeared once. The genes are TRBV7-8 and TRBJ2-6, with 9 bases identical to TRBD1. Germline CDR1 and CDR2: SGHVS and FQNEAQ. Trimming at V came to 7 bases and at J to 1 base, leaving 8 bases not matched to a gene. CDR3 length: 17 amino acids. In DNA, the CDR3 is TGTGCCAGCACCCCGACAGGGGGTTGGTCTGGGGCCAACGTCCTGACTTTC. Amino acids: CASTPTGGWSGANVLTF.

The gene calls are TRBV28 and TRBJ1-5, with D perhaps matching TRBD1 (6 bases). Germline CDR1 is MDHEN and CDR2 is SYDVKM. Trimming took 3 bases from V and 6 from J, leaving 12 bases between them. The CDR3 loop spans 14 amino acids. The CDR3 protein is CASSFYTGTQPQHF. CDR3 nucleotides: TGTGCCAGCAGTTTCTACACAGGGACTCAGCCCCAGCATTTT.

The rearrangement links TRBV7-2 to TRBJ2-5; TRBD1 is a possible D gene (5 bases). CDR1 and CDR2 (germline): SGHTA, FQGNSA. The CDR3 has 16 residues. V lost 0 bases, J lost 6 bases, and 17 bases lay in between. The CDR3 sequence is CASSLALGHAGKTQYF. The CDR3 DNA reads as TGTGCCAGCAGCTTAGCCCTAGGACACGCTGGAAAGACCCAGTACTTC.

The J gene is TRBJ1-1, the V gene TRBV19; D may be TRBD1 (6 bases). V shed 4 bases and J shed 0 bases, with 21 bases lying between them. Germline V CDR1 and CDR2: LNHDA, SQIVND (reference sequence). There are 18 residues in the CDR3. The CDR3 nucleotides read TGTGCCAGTAGTACGGGACAAAGGGCCCCGTGGATGAACACTGAAGCTTTCTTT. It codes for CASSTGQRAPWMNTEAFF.

The V and J genes are TRBV19 and TRBJ1-2, with D maybe TRBD1 (6 bases). The ends were cut back, 3 bases at V and 6 bases at J, with 14 bases in the middle. This CDR3 has 14 amino acids. Germline V lookup: CDR1 LNHDA, CDR2 SQIVND (reference sequence). The CDR3 DNA reads as TGTGCCAGTAGTATGTCCGGGACAACCAATGGCTACACCTTC. This translates into CASSMSGTTNGYTF.

This chain uses TRBV27 with TRBJ2-1; TRBD1 matches at 7 bases. V trimming: 7 bases; J trimming: 4 bases; junction bases outside the gene matches: 7. CDR1 and CDR2 from the germline V gene are MNHEY and SMNVEV (reference sequence). This CDR3 has 14 amino acids. The CDR3 DNA is TGTGCCAGCACAAACAGGGGTTCTTACAATGAGCAGTTCTTC. It codes for CASTNRGSYNEQFF.

V and J are TRBV19 and TRBJ1-1; 8 positions match TRBD1. The CDR3 spans 14 residues. Trimming took 1 base from V and 6 from J; bases not matched to a gene: 4. Germline V gene lookup returns CDR1 LNHDA and CDR2 SQIVND (reference sequence). CDR3 in DNA: TGTGCCAGTAGTATAGGACAGGGGAATCCTGAAGCTTTCTTT. Translated, it gives CASSIGQGNPEAFF.

The chain joins TRBV7-6 to TRBJ2-2, with a tentative D call TRBD2 (5 bases). The germline CDR1 and CDR2 sequences are SGHVS and FNYEAQ. There are 15 residues in the CDR3. Deletions cut 5 bases from V and 0 bases from J, with 10 bases between. CDR3 sequence (DNA): TGTGCCAGCAGCCCGTCAGCGGCGAACACCGGGGAGCTGTTTTTT. It encodes CASSPSAANTGELFF.

V gene TRBV2 combines with J gene TRBJ2-5; TRBD1 aligns across 7 bases. Germline V gene lookup returns CDR1 SNHLY and CDR2 FYNNEI. There are 14 residues in the CDR3. V lost 8 bases and J lost 5; bases outside the gene matches: 11. This chain's CDR3 is CASLRGQAGETQYF. The DNA of the CDR3 is TGTGCCAGCCTGCGCGGACAGGCTGGGGAGACCCAGTACTTC.

The chain carries TRBV7-8 and TRBJ2-5; 9 nucleotides line up with TRBD2. Germline assignment: CDR1 SGHVS and CDR2 FQNEAQ. This CDR3 has 17 residues. With 4 bases clipped from V and 6 bases from J, the junction kept 15 bases outside the gene matches. CDR3 DNA sequence: TGTGCCAGCAGCTCAGCCGGGACTAGCATTCTGATGAAGACCCAGTACTTC. Translating it yields CASSSAGTSILMKTQYF.

This clone was counted between two and nine times. The chain is built from TRBV28 and TRBJ1-1; 7 bases align to TRBD1. The CDR3 has 12 residues. Germline V gene lookup returns CDR1 MDHEN and CDR2 SYDVKM. J was trimmed by 6 bases and V by 5 bases; bases with no gene match: 3. CDR3 in DNA: TGTGCCAGCAGTCAAGGGACAGCTGAAGCTTTCTTT. Amino acids: CASSQGTAEAFF.

The chain links TRBV6-2 or TRBV6-3 to TRBJ2-7, with no clear D. The V gene lost 6 bases and the J gene lost 4 bases, with 22 bases spanning the gap. Germline V lookup: CDR1 MNHEY, CDR2 SVGEGT. The CDR3 totals 16 residues. CDR3 DNA sequence: TGTGCCAGCAGCCGGTTGACTTCTACCGGAATTTACGAGCAGTACTTC. Its translation: CASSRLTSTGIYEQYF.

The chain couples TRBV10-2 to TRBJ2-5, with a weak D call TRBD2 (5 bases). The CDR3 is 11 residues long. CDR1 and CDR2 from the germline V gene are WSHSY and SAAADI. V was trimmed by 8 bases and J by 5 bases, leaving 9 bases between them. The CDR3 DNA is TGCGCCAGCCTGAGAGGGGAGACCCAGTACTTC. It codes for CASLRGETQYF.

This clone appeared a single time. The chain recombines TRBV24-1 with TRBJ1-5, with TRBD1 identical over 7 bases. CDR1 is KGHDR, CDR2 SFDVKD, per germline. CDR3 length: 14 residues. The V and J ends lost 9 bases and 3 bases, in that order; junction bases with no gene match: 7. CDR3 in amino acids: CATPTGDFNQPQHF. In DNA, the CDR3 is TGTGCCACCCCTACAGGGGACTTCAATCAGCCCCAGCATTTT.

The chain has TRBV11-2 and TRBJ2-2, with 9 bases aligning to TRBD2. V was pared by 3 bases and J by 5 bases, with 10 bases of the junction left unmatched. Germline CDR1 reads SGHAT; CDR2 reads FQNNGV. The CDR3 has 17 residues. The CDR3 loop reads CASSLDGGRASTGELFF. The CDR3 nucleotides read TGTGCCAGCAGCTTGGACGGCGGGAGGGCAAGTACCGGGGAGCTGTTTTTT.

This sequence joins TRBV5-1 and TRBJ1-2, with 8 nucleotides matching TRBD1. The germline V gene has CDR1 SGHRS and CDR2 YFSETQ. V shed 4 bases and J 4 bases; nucleotides not matched to a gene: 9. The CDR3 has 15 amino acids. This CDR3 reads CASSTGQGRPYGYTF. The CDR3 DNA sequence: TGCGCCAGCAGCACCGGACAGGGCCGCCCCTATGGCTACACCTTC.

CDR3 nucleotides: TGTGCCAGCAGTGAGCAGGGGGTCAGCTCCTATAATTCACCCCTCCACTTT. Protein product: CASSEQGVSSYNSPLHF. The chain is built from TRBV2 and TRBJ1-6; 7 bases agree with TRBD1. The CDR3 is made up of 17 amino acids. The ends lost 3 bases at V and 0 bases at J; junction bases unmatched: 5. CDR1 and CDR2 (germline): SNHLY, FYNNEI.